Shown below are 18 T cell receptor beta chains from a single sample sequenced in a study of T cells in Graves' hyperthyroidism and ophthalmopathy. Amplification of TCR beta CDR3 regions was performed using RNA transcripts as template. The TCR CDR3 was amplified in a first-round RT-PCR using the HTBI primer set. TCRdb used MiXCR to reprocess the multiplex PCR reads, holding one entry per CDR3 protein. The sample has approximately 530,000 distinct CDR3 sequences, about 20% seen once. Sequencing input: blood. The origin of the receptors is a man aged 40-55 years with Graves' ophthalmopathy.

In the case of this clonotype: Since a much larger clone is just one base distant, this may be a read error. This chain connects TRBV27 to TRBJ2-1, with TRBD2 matching 7 bases. The last part of the DNA fits TRBJ2-7 better; the J call may be wrong. CDR1 and CDR2 (germline): MNHEY, SMNVEV (reference sequence). The length of the CDR3 is 15 residues. CDR3 amino acids: CASSWREIAYNEQYF. For the CDR3, the DNA is TGTGCCAGCTCGTGGCGGGAGATCGCCTACAATGAGCAGTACTTC.

This clonotype was seen only a few times. The chain recombines TRBV18 with TRBJ1-2; D is perhaps TRBD1 (5 bases). The CDR3 consists of 15 residues. With 3 bases removed from V and 2 bases from J, the gap between germline ends came to 13 bases. The V gene's germline CDR1 is KGHSH and CDR2 LQKENI. Here the CDR3 DNA reads TGTGCCAGCTCACCTTGGGACGGATCAAACTATGGCTACACCTTC. Residues: CASSPWDGSNYGYTF.

The chain carries TRBV7-9 and TRBJ2-3; TRBD1 aligns across 7 bases. Germline V CDR1 and CDR2: SEHNR, FQNEAQ (reference sequence). Trimming removed 5 bases from V and 4 bases from J; junction bases left unmatched: 6. This CDR3 spans 14 amino acids. DNA of the CDR3: TGTGCCAGCAGCCCAGGACAGGCCCCAGATACGCAGTATTTT. This codes for CASSPGQAPDTQYF.

This clonotype has a count of ten or more. The genes are TRBV5-5 and TRBJ2-1; no firm D call. This CDR3 is built from 16 residues. Germline V gene data show CDR1 as SGHKS and CDR2 as YYEKEE (reference sequence). V gave up 0 bases and J gave up 6 bases, with 16 bases separating them. Written as DNA, the CDR3 is TGTGCCAGCAGCTTGGATGCAGGCCTTCCTCTCAATGAGCAGTTCTTC. Translation gives CASSLDAGLPLNEQFF.

The V gene is TRBV7-6, the J gene TRBJ2-5; D uncertain. Trimming stripped 5 bases from V and 11 bases from J, with 18 bases between. Germline V gene lookup returns CDR1 SGHVS and CDR2 FNYEAQ. The CDR3 covers 13 residues. This CDR3 is CASSPLDRTLQYF. In nucleotides, the CDR3 is TGTGCCAGCAGCCCCCTTGACCGAACCCTACAGTACTTC. Together with reference TRBV7-6 and TRBJ2-5, the CDR3 gives the full variable domain: GAGVSQSPRYKVTKRGQDVALRCDPISGHVSLYWYRQALGQGPEFLTYFNYEAQQDKSGLPNDRFSAERPEGSISTLTIQRTEQRDSAMYRCASSPLDRTLQYFGPGTRLLVL.

This clonotype came up a few times. This may arise from a read error, as a much more abundant clone is one base away. The chain is built from TRBV28 and TRBJ2-7; D is perhaps TRBD1 (5 bases). Trimming took off 8 bases at V and 3 bases at J, with 32 bases between the two ends. From germline, CDR1 is MDHEN and CDR2 SYDVKM. CDR3 length equals 19 residues. This CDR3 is CASGSLNSPSGGADYEQYF. Written as DNA, the CDR3 is TGTGCCAGCGGTTCATTAAACTCTCCCTCAGGTGGGGCAGACTACGAGCAGTACTTC.

The chain links TRBV28 to TRBJ1-5; D ambiguous. Trimming pared 3 bases from V and 7 bases from J, leaving 7 bases between. The CDR3 length is 12 residues. The germline CDR1 and CDR2 sequences are MDHEN and SYDVKM. In nucleotides, the CDR3 is TGTGCCAGCAGTTTGTACAACCAGCCCCAGCATTTT. This encodes CASSLYNQPQHF.

The chain links TRBV27 to TRBJ2-7, with 8 bases lining up with TRBD2. J gave up 3 bases and V 10 bases, and 23 bases lay outside the gene matches. The CDR3 is 18 amino acids. Germline values: CDR1 MNHEY, CDR2 SMNVEV (reference sequence). The DNA of the CDR3 is TGTGCCACCGGGGGGGGCGCCCGGTCTCGAAAGCTTATCTACGAGCAGTACTTC. Encoded protein: CATGGGARSRKLIYEQYF.

In this sample, this clonotype turned up a few times. V and J are TRBV7-2 and TRBJ1-6; 9 nucleotides align to TRBD1. With 5 bases clipped from V and 7 bases from J, the junction kept 9 bases outside the gene matches. Germline CDR1 is SGHTA and CDR2 is FQGNSA. This CDR3 comprises 16 residues. CDR3 sequence: CASSTPRTGDNSPLHF. CDR3 DNA: TGTGCCAGCAGCACACCTCGGACAGGGGACAATTCACCCCTCCACTTT. Based on the CDR3 plus reference TRBV7-2 and TRBJ1-6, the full variable domain is GAGVSQSPSNKVTEKGKDVELRCDPISGHTALYWYRQSLGQGLEFLIYFQGNSAPDKSGLPSDRFSAERTGGSVSTLTIQRTQQEDSAVYLCASSTPRTGDNSPLHFGNGTRLTVT.

This clonotype was picked up a small number of times. V gene TRBV20-1 combines with J gene TRBJ2-7, with D possibly called TRBD1 or TRBD2 (5 bases each). The CDR3 contains 13 residues. CDR1 and CDR2 from the germline V gene are DFQATT and SNEGSKA (reference sequence). V dropped 6 bases and J dropped 6 bases, with 18 bases sitting between them. CDR3 bases: TGCAGTGCCATTCCCGGGACGGCGACCGAGCAGTACTTC. Translating it yields CSAIPGTATEQYF.

The chain is built from TRBV12-3 or TRBV12-4 and TRBJ2-1, with 8 positions matching TRBD2. V shed 3 bases, J shed 9 bases, and the junction held 10 bases outside the gene matches. The CDR3 totals 15 residues. CDR3: CASSFRSGGPGEQFF. DNA for the CDR3: TGTGCCAGCAGTTTTCGGTCGGGGGGGCCCGGTGAGCAGTTCTTC.

This clonotype came up many times. An end of the junction differs from the germline gene, which may be a read error. This chain uses TRBV5-1 with TRBJ2-5, with 7 bases lining up with TRBD1. CDR1 and CDR2 (germline): SGHRS, YFSETQ. The CDR3 loop spans 14 amino acids. The DNA of the CDR3 is TGTGCCAGCAGTTTGGGGACAGCCCAAGAGACCCAGTACTTC. Translating it yields CASSLGTAQETQYF. Filled out from reference TRBV5-1 and TRBJ2-5, the complete variable domain reads KAGVTQTPRYLIKTRGQQVTLSCSPISGHRSVSWYQQTPGQGLQFLFEYFSETQRNKGNFPGRFSGRQFSNSRSEMNVSTLELGDSALYLCASSLGTAQETQYFGPGTRLLVL.

The CDR3 coding sequence is TGCAGCGTCAAGGGGTATGCCAACAATGAGCAGTTCTTC. It codes for CSVKGYANNEQFF. The V and J genes are TRBV29-1 and TRBJ2-1, with D perhaps TRBD1 (5 bases). The CDR3 runs to 13 residues. With 6 bases removed from V and 5 bases from J, the gap between germline ends came to 14 bases. The germline V gene encodes CDR1 SQVTM and CDR2 ANQGSEA.

A remark on this clonotype: A single base separates this from a much larger clone, so it may be a read error. The J gene is TRBJ2-7, the V gene TRBV7-6; 8 positions agree with TRBD1. The trim removed 5 bases at V and 6 bases at J, leaving 18 bases unmatched. Germline V gene lookup returns CDR1 SGHVS and CDR2 FNYEAQ. The CDR3 covers 17 residues. As DNA, the CDR3 is TGTGCCAGCAGCCCGGGGGTCGAAGGGCAGGGGGCAGTCGAGCAGTACTTC. As protein: CASSPGVEGQGAVEQYF.

With regard to this clonotype: A junction end diverges from the germline sequence, so it may reflect a read error. The V and J genes are TRBV11-2 and TRBJ1-1, with D possibly being TRBD1 (6 bases). The germline gives CDR1 SGHAT, CDR2 FQNNGV. The CDR3 has 15 amino acids. This chain's CDR3 is CASSLDVGGFTGAFF. For the CDR3, the DNA is TGTGCCAGCAGCTTAGATGTGGGGGGCTTTACTGGAGCTTTCTTT. Full variable domain (remainder filled in from reference TRBV11-2 and TRBJ1-1): EAGVAQSPRYKIIEKRQSVAFWCNPISGHATLYWYQQILGQGPKLLIQFQNNGVVDDSQLPKDRFSAERLKGVDSTLKIQPAKLEDSAVYLCASSLDVGGFTGAFFGQGTRLTVV.

This sequence joins TRBV20-1 and TRBJ2-1; 11 bases are a match to TRBD2. This CDR3 has 14 residues. Losses at the gene ends were 6 bases for V and 9 bases for J; bases not matched to a gene: 10. Germline-derived CDR1 and CDR2 are DFQATT and SNEGSKA (reference sequence). The DNA for the CDR3 is TGCAGTGCGCACCATCTAGCGGGAGGCAGTGAGCAGTTCTTC. Translation: CSAHHLAGGSEQFF.

This clonotype was observed a few times. The rearrangement joins TRBV5-1 to TRBJ2-7; D may be TRBD1 (5 bases). V gave up 4 bases and J gave up 3 bases, with 11 bases separating them. The CDR3 has 13 residues. Germline V lookup: CDR1 SGHRS, CDR2 YFSETQ. This chain's CDR3 is CASSLQTDYEQYF. CDR3 sequence (DNA): TGCGCCAGCAGCCTACAGACAGACTACGAGCAGTACTTC. Complete variable domain (other parts from reference TRBV5-1 and TRBJ2-7): KAGVTQTPRYLIKTRGQQVTLSCSPISGHRSVSWYQQTPGQGLQFLFEYFSETQRNKGNFPGRFSGRQFSNSRSEMNVSTLELGDSALYLCASSLQTDYEQYFGPGTRLTVT.

The chain has TRBV11-2 and TRBJ2-3; 7 nucleotides agree with TRBD1. CDR1 and CDR2 from the germline V gene are SGHAT and FQNNGV. The ends lost 2 bases at V and 1 base at J; junction bases unmatched: 3. This CDR3 has 15 residues. CDR3 sequence reads: CASSLRGGRTDTQYF. The CDR3 nucleotides read TGTGCCAGCAGCTTACGAGGGGGCCGCACAGATACGCAGTATTTT.